This T cell receptor beta chain was profiled in a study of human T cells and chemical hapten exposure (dated by TCRdb to the early 2020s). General notes on the study: For sensitization, 2% DPC in acetone was applied to a roughly 2 cm by roughly 2 cm area of upper inner arm skin. Around 30 alopecia patients provided blood for TCR sequencing at one to four time points (pre-sensitization, 2, 6 and 24 weeks). Patch testing was done on the upper back using Finn chambers containing 0.01% DPC, and results were scored after 6 days according to International Contact Dermatitis Research Group standards. This study followed changes in the peripheral blood TCR repertoire in vivo during primary and secondary sensitization of alopecia patients to the hapten diphenylcyclopropenone (DPC). Patients additionally received weekly therapeutic DPC doses to the scalp throughout the roughly 25-week study period. The libraries were sequenced as a pool, and the TCR yield per sample differed mostly because of small variations in library volumes within the pool. The patient cohort, mostly female, included alopecia areata with under or over 50% scalp involvement, alopecia totalis and alopecia universalis. Blood samples were taken from patients before sensitization (week 0) and then at 2, 6 and about 24 weeks after DPC sensitization.

Broad study findings and their caveats: The number of TCRs above 1 in 1000 frequency did not change with DPC sensitization; there was no evidence of global repertoire structure alterations. Significantly more large CDR3 similarity clusters were formed by expanded TCRs than by pre-sensitization or healthy control sets, consistent with antigen-driven responses. Patch test score was positively correlated with the number of PT1 expanded TCRs, with significance at thresholds 8, 16 and 32 but not at 4. Because all patients had alopecia, a presumed autoimmune disease, the immune response of the patients might differ from that of healthy individuals. After repeated subsampling, the strength of the expansion versus patch-test correlation and the threshold at which it became significant changed.

The sample's time point, from its label and the paper: patch test 1, 2 weeks after DPC sensitization. The treatment or condition label for this specimen denotes: therapeutic diphenylcyclopropenone sensitization with weekly scalp DPC. At each patch-test visit, blood was drawn before the patch test was applied. Patients were eligible if aged 18 to 70, diagnosed with alopecia and judged suitable for DPC therapy, and pregnant patients were excluded. Total RNA was extracted from unfractionated whole blood that had been collected in Tempus Blood RNA tubes. Sequences KGHSH (CDR1) and LQKENI (CDR2) are obtained from the germline V gene. The cysteine opens and the phenylalanine closes a CDR3 of 13 amino acids. Only the CDR3 region is kept as DNA, spanning 39 bases read in frame from base 1. The V and J ends are trimmed by 4 bases and 3 bases, leaving 10 bases between them. This clonotype was detected a few times. The specificity of this receptor is unknown. It has no much larger one-base neighbor in the sample; base qualities were not kept.

Library preparation was by RACE. Sequenced using a NextSeq 500. Library preparation attached unique molecular identifiers to individual cDNA molecules for quantitative, reproducible TCR counting. Each blood RNA sample was used to sequence both TCR alpha and TCR beta chains. The source study handled its data this way. The median number of TCRs per sample was some 100,000, ranging from roughly 20,000 to 700,000. V, J and CDR3 annotation of the TCR reads was performed with the Decombinator software suite. Every sample was subsampled to the same number of TCRs (28,000) for the PS versus PT1 abundance plots. Expanded TCRs were defined as absent before sensitization and observed at least eight times at the 2-week time point. Using fastp trimming at Q25 and MiXCR clonotype assembly, TCRdb reanalyzed the public sequencing data and kept in-frame beta chains. One record per CDR3 amino acid sequence lists the most common genes and DNA. It is TCRdb's table, rather than the study itself, that gives the V and J calls and clone size. Present in this sample are 75,000 to 95,000 distinct CDR3 sequences, about an eighth of which were seen just once. The top ten constitute under 4% of the sample.

This sequence uses TRBV18 and TRBJ2-7; 5 matching bases give a weak D call of TRBD2. The specimen comprised whole blood, sampled in connection with sensitization to the hapten diphenylcyclopropenone (DPC). The TCR was taken from a woman aged 60 to 75 with alopecia areata. Some clones in this sample may be carry-over from other donors' samples. In nucleotides, the sequence is TGTGCCAGCTCACAAGGACTGCTCTACGAGCAGTACTTC. It translates to CASSQGLLYEQYF.